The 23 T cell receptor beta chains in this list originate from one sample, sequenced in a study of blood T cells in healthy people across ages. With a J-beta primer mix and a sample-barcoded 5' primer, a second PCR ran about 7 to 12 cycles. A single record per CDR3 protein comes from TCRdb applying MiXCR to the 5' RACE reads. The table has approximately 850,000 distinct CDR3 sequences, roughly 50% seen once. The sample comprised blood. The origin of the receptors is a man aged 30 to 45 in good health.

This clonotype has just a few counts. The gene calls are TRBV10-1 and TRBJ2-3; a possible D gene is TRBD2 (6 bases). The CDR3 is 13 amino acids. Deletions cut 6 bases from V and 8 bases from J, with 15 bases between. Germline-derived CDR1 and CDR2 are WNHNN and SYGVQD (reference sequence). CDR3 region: CASRLTVEGTQYF. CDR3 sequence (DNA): TGCGCCAGCAGACTGACGGTGGAGGGTACGCAGTATTTT.

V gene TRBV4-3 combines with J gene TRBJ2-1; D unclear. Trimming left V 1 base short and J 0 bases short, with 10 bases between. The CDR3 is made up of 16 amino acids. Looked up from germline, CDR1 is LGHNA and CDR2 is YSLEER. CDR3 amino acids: CASSQAGAPSYNEQFF. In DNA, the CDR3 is TGCGCCAGCAGCCAAGCTGGCGCCCCCTCCTACAATGAGCAGTTCTTC.

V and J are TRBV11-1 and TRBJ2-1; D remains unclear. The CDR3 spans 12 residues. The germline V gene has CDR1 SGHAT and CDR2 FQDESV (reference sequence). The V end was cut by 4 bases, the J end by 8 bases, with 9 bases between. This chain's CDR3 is CASSSLLDEQFF. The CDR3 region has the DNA TGTGCCAGCAGCTCCCTTTTAGATGAGCAGTTCTTC. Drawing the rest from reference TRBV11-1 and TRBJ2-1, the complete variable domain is EAEVAQSPRYKITEKSQAVAFWCDPISGHATLYWYRQILGQGPELLVQFQDESVVDDSQLPKDRFSAERLKGVDSTLKIQPAELGDSAMYLCASSSLLDEQFFGPGTRLTVL.

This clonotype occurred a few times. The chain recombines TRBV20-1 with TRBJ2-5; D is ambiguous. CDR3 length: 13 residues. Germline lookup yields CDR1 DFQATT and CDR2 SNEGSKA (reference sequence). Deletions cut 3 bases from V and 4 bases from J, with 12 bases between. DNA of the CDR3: TGCAGTGCTAGCCCCATCCCCCGAGAGACCCAGTACTTC. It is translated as CSASPIPRETQYF.

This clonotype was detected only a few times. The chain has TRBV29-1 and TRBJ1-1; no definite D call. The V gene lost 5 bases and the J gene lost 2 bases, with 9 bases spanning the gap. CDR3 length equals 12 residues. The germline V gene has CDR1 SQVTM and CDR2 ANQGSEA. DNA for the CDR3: TGCAGCGTTAAATGGGCTAACACTGAAGCTTTCTTT. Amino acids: CSVKWANTEAFF.

The CDR3 spells CSATSGTGSIRRNVNTEAFF. The CDR3 coding sequence is TGCAGTGCTACTTCCGGGACAGGGAGCATCCGCCGCAACGTGAACACTGAAGCTTTCTTT. The chain joins TRBV20-1 to TRBJ1-1; 9 nucleotides align to TRBD1. There are 20 residues in the CDR3. V shed 4 bases and J 0 bases; nucleotides not matched to a gene: 21. Germline V gene data show CDR1 as DFQATT and CDR2 as SNEGSKA (reference sequence).

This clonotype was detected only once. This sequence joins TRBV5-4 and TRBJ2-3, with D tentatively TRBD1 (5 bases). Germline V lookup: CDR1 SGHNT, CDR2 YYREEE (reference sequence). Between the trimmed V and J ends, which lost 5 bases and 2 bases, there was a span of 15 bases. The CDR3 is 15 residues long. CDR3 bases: TGTGCCAGCAGTAATCAGGGTTACTTCACAGATACGCAGTATTTT. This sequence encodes CASSNQGYFTDTQYF.

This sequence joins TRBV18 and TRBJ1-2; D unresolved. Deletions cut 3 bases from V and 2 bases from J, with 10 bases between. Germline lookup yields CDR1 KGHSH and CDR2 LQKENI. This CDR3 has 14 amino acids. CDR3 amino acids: CASSPRVENYGYTF. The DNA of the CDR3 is TGTGCCAGCTCACCCCGAGTTGAGAACTATGGCTACACCTTC. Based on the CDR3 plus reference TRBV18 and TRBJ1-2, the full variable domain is NAGVMQNPRHLVRRRGQEARLRCSPMKGHSHVYWYRQLPEEGLKFMVYLQKENIIDESGMPKERFSAEFPKEGPSILRIQQVVRGDSAAYFCASSPRVENYGYTFGSGTRLTVV.

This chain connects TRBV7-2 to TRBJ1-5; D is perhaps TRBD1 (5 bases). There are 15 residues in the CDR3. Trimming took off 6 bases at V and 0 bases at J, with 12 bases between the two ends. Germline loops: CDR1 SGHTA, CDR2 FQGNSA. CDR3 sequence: CASSSTGYSNQPQHF. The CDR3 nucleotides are TGTGCCAGCAGTTCTACAGGTTATAGCAATCAGCCCCAGCATTTT.

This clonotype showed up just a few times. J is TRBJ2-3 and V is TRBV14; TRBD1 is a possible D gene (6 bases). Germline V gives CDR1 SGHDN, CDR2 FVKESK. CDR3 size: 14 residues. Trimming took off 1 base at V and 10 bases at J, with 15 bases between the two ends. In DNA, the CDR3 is TGTGCCAGCAGCCAAGGAAGTCAAGGGGGTCCGCAGTATTTT. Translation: CASSQGSQGGPQYF.

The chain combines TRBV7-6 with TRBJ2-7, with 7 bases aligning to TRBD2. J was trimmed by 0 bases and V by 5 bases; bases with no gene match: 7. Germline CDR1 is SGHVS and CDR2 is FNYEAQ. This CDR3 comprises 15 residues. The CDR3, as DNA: TGTGCCAGCAGCCCTTACGGCGGGAGCTCCTACGAGCAGTACTTC. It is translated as CASSPYGGSSYEQYF.

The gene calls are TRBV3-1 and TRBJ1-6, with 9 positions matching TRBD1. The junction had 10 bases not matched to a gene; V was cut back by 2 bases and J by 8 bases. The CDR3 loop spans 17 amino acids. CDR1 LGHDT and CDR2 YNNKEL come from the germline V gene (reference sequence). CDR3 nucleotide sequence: TGTGCCAGCAGCCAATACAAGGGGGACAGGGCGTATTCACCCCTCCACTTT. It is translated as CASSQYKGDRAYSPLHF. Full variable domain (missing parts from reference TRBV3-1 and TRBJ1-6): DTAVSQTPKYLVTQMGNDKSIKCEQNLGHDTMYWYKQDSKKFLKIMFSYNNKELIINETVPNRFSPKSPDKAHLNLHINSLELGDSAVYFCASSQYKGDRAYSPLHFGNGTRLTVT.

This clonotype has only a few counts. CDR3 nucleotides: TGTGCCACCCACGGGCCGGGGCTAAATGAGCAGTTCTTC. Translating it yields CATHGPGLNEQFF. The J gene is TRBJ2-1, the V gene TRBV15, with D possibly called TRBD1 or TRBD2 (5 bases each). CDR3 size: 13 residues. Germline-derived CDR1 and CDR2 are LNHNV and YYDKDF (reference sequence). With 8 bases removed from V and 7 bases from J, the gap between germline ends came to 15 bases.

The CDR3 sequence is CATSDTSGSDTQYF. In DNA, the CDR3 is TGTGCCACCAGTGACACCTCGGGGTCGGATACGCAGTATTTT. The chain carries TRBV24-1 and TRBJ2-3; a possible D gene is TRBD2 (5 bases). The CDR3 totals 14 residues. The germline V gene encodes CDR1 KGHDR and CDR2 SFDVKD. Trimming removed 4 bases at V and 6 bases at J, with 13 bases between.

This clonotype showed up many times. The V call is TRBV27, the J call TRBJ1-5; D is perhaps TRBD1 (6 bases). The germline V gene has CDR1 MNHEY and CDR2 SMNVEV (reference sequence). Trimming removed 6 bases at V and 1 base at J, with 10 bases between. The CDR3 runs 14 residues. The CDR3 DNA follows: TGTGCCAGCAGAGGGGGAGCAAGCAATCAGCCCCAGCATTTT. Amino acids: CASRGGASNQPQHF.

The CDR3 sequence is CAISEGLAYNEQFF. The CDR3 region has the DNA TGTGCCATCAGTGAAGGACTAGCCTACAATGAGCAGTTCTTC. The chain combines TRBV10-3 with TRBJ2-1; the match to TRBD2 covers 7 bases. The CDR3 covers 14 residues. Germline loops: CDR1 ENHRY, CDR2 SYGVKD. The J segment lost 2 bases and the V segment lost 3 bases, leaving 1 base of the junction unmatched.

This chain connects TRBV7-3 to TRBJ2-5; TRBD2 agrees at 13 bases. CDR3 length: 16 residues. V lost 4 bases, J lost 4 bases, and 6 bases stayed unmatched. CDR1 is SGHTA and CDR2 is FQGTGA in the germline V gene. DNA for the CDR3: TGTGCCAGCAGCTCCGGACTAGCGGGAGTAGGAGAGACCCAGTACTTC. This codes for CASSSGLAGVGETQYF.

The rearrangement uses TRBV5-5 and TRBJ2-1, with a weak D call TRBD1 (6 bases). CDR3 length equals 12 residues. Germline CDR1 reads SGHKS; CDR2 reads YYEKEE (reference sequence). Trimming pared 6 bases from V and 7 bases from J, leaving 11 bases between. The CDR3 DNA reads TGTGCCAGCATCCAGGGGCATAATGAGCAGTTCTTC. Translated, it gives CASIQGHNEQFF.

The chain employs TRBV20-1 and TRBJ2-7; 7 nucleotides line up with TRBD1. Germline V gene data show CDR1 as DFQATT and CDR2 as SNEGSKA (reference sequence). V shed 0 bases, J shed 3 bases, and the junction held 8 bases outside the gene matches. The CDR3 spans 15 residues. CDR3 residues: CSARDSDRDFYEQYF. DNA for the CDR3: TGCAGTGCTAGAGATAGTGACAGGGATTTCTACGAGCAGTACTTC.

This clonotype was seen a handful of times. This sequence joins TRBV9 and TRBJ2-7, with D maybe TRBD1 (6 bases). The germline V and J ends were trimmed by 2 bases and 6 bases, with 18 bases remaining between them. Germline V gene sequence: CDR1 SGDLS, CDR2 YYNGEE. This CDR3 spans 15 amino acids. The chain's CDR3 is CASSVVPRGVSEQYF. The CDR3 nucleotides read TGTGCCAGCAGCGTGGTCCCCAGGGGTGTGAGCGAGCAGTACTTC.

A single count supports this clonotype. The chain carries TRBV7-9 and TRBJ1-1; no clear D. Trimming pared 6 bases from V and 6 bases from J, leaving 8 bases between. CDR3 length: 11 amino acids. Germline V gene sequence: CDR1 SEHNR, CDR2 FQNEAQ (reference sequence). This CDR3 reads CASSRRPEAFF. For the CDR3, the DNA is TGTGCCAGCAGTCGCAGGCCTGAAGCTTTCTTT.

Written as DNA, the CDR3 is TGTGCCAGCAGCTCACCCGGGACATCTAATGGCTACACCTTC. Translating it yields CASSSPGTSNGYTF. The V call is TRBV7-9, the J call TRBJ1-2; D might be TRBD1 (6 bases). Between the trimmed V and J ends, which lost 4 bases and 6 bases, there was a span of 15 bases. This CDR3 has 14 amino acids. Per the germline V gene, CDR1 is SEHNR and CDR2 is FQNEAQ (reference sequence).

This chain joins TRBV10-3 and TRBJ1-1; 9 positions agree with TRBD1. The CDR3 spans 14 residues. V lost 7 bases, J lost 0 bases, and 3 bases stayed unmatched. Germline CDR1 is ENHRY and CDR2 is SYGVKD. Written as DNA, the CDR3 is TGTGCCATCATGACAGGGGGAATGAACACTGAAGCTTTCTTT. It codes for CAIMTGGMNTEAFF.